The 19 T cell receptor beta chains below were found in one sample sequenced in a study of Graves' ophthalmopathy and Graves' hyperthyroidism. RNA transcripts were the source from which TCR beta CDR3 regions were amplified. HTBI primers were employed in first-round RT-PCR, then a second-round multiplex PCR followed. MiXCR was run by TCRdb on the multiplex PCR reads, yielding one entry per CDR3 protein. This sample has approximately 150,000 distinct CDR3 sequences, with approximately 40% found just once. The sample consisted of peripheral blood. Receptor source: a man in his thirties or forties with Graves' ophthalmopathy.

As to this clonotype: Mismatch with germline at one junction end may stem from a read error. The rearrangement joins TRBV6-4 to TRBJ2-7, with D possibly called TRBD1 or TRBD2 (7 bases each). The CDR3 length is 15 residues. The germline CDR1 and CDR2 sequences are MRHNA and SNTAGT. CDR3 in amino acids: CASSYSGGGGYEQYF. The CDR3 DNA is TGTGCCAGCAGTTACTCAGGGGGGGGAGGGTACGAGCAGTACTTC.

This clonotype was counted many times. In DNA form, the CDR3 reads TGTGCCAGCAGCTTAGGGGGAAACAAAAACATTCAGTACTTC. The encoded protein is CASSLGGNKNIQYF. The chain combines TRBV7-2 with TRBJ2-4; D remains ambiguous. Trimming cost V 1 base and J 3 bases, with 7 bases left between them. The CDR3 spans 14 residues. The germline gives CDR1 SGHTA, CDR2 FQGNSA.

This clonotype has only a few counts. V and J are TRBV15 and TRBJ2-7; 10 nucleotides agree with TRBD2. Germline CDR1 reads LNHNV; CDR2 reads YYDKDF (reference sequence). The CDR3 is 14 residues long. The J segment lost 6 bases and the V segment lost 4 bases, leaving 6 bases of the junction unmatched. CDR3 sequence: CATSTGLAAGEQYF. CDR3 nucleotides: TGTGCCACCAGCACCGGACTAGCGGCGGGCGAGCAGTACTTC. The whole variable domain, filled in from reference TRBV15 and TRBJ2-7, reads DAMVIQNPRYQVTQFGKPVTLSCSQTLNHNVMYWYQQKSSQAPKLLFHYYDKDFNNEADTPDNFQSRRPNTSFCFLDIRSPGLGDTAMYLCATSTGLAAGEQYFGPGTRLTVT.

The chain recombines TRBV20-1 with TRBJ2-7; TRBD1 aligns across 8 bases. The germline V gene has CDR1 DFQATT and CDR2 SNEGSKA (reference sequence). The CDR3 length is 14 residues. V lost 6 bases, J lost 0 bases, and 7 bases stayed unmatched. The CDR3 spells CSALRQGSSYEQYF. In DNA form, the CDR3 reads TGCAGTGCCCTTAGACAGGGGTCCTCCTACGAGCAGTACTTC.

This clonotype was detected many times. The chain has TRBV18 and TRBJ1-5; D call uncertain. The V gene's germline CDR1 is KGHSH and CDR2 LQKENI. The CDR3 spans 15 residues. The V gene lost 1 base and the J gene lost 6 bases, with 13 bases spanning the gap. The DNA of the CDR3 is TGTGCCAGCTCACCACGGGGTTTGGGATTTCAGCCCCAGCATTTT. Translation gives CASSPRGLGFQPQHF.

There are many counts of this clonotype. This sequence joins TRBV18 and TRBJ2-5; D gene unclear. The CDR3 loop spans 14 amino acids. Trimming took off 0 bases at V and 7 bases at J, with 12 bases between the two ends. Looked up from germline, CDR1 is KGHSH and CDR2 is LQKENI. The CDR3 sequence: CASSPPRPTGTQYF. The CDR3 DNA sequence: TGTGCCAGCTCACCACCACGACCCACGGGGACCCAGTACTTC.

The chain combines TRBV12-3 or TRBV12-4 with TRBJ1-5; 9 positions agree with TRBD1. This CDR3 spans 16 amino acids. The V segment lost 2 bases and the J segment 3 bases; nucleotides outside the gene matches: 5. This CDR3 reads CASSLWDRDSNQPQHF. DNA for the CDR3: TGTGCCAGCAGTTTATGGGACAGGGACTCCAATCAGCCCCAGCATTTT.

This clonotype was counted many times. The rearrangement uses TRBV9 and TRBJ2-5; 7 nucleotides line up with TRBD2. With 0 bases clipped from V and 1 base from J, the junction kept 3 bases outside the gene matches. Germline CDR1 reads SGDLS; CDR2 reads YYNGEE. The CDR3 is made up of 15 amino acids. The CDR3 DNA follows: TGTGCCAGCAGCGTAGCGACGGGAGGCCAAGAGACCCAGTACTTC. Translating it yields CASSVATGGQETQYF. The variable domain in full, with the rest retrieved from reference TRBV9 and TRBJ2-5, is DSGVTQTPKHLITATGQRVTLRCSPRSGDLSVYWYQQSLDQGLQFLIQYYNGEERAKGNILERFSAQQFPDLHSELNLSSLELGDSALYFCASSVATGGQETQYFGPGTRLLVL.

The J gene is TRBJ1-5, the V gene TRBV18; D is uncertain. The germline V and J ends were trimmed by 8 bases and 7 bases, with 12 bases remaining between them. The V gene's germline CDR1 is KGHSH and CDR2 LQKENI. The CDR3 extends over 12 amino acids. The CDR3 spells CASSLGPQPQHF. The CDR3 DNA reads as TGTGCCAGCAGCCTCGGGCCCCAGCCCCAGCATTTT.

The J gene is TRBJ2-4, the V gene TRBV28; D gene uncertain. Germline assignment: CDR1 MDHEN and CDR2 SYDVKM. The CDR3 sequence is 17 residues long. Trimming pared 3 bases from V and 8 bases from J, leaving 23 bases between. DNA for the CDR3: TGTGCCAGCAGTTTCATCCTGGCACTCGAAACGGGTGACATTCAGTACTTC. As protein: CASSFILALETGDIQYF.

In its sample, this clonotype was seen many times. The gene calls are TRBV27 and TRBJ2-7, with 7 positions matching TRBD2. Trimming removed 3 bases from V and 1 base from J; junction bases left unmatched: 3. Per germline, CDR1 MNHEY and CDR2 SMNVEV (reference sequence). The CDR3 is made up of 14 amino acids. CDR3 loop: CASSLAGESYEQYF. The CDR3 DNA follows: TGTGCCAGCAGTTTGGCGGGAGAGTCCTACGAGCAGTACTTC.

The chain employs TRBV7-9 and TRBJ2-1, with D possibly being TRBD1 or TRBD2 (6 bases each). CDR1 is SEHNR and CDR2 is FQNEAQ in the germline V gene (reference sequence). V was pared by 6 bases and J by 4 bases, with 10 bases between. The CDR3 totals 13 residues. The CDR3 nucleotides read TGTGCCAGCAGGGGGGGACATTACAATGAGCAGTTCTTC. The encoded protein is CASRGGHYNEQFF.

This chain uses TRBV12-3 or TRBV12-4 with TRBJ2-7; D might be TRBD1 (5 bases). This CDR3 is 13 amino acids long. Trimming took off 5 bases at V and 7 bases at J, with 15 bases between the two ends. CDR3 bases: TGTGCCAGCAGTCAATCCGGACATCGGGAGCAGTACTTC. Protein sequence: CASSQSGHREQYF.

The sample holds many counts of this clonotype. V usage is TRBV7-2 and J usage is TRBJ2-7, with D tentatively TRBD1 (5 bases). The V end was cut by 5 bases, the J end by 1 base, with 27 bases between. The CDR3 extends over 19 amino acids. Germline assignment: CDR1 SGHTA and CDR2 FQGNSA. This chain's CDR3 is CASSGHSGQRMFWSYEQYF. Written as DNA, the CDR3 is TGTGCCAGCAGCGGCCACAGTGGACAAAGAATGTTCTGGTCCTACGAGCAGTACTTC. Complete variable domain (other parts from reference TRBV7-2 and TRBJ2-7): GAGVSQSPSNKVTEKGKDVELRCDPISGHTALYWYRQSLGQGLEFLIYFQGNSAPDKSGLPSDRFSAERTGGSVSTLTIQRTQQEDSAVYLCASSGHSGQRMFWSYEQYFGPGTRLTVT.

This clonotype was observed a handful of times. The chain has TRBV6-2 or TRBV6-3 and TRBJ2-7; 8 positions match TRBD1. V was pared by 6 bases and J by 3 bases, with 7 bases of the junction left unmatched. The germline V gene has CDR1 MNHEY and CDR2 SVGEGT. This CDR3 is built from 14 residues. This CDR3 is CASSGDRILYEQYF. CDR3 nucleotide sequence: TGTGCCAGCAGCGGGGACAGGATCCTCTACGAGCAGTACTTC.

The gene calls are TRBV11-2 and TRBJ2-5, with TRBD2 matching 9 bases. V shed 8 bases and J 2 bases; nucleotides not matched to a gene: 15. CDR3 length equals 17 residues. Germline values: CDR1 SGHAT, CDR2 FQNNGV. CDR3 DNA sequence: TGTGCCAGCGCCAAACAGCGTGCGGGGGGGTTACAAGAGACCCAGTACTTC. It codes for CASAKQRAGGLQETQYF.

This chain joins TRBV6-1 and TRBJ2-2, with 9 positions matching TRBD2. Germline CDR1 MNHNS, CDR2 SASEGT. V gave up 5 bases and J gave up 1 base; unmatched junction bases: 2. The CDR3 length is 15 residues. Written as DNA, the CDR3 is TGTGCCAGCAGTACGCGGGGGGGGAACACCGGGGAGCTGTTTTTT. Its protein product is CASSTRGGNTGELFF.

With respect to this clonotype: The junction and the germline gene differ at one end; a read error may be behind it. CDR3: CASSSHNDQYF. For the CDR3, the DNA is TGTGCCAGCTCTTCCCACAACGACCAGTACTTC. The chain combines TRBV7-2 with TRBJ2-7; no clear D. The CDR3 length is 11 residues. Germline V gene lookup returns CDR1 SGHTA and CDR2 FQGNSA. Filled out from reference TRBV7-2 and TRBJ2-7, the complete variable domain reads GAGVSQSPSNKVTEKGKDVELRCDPISGHTALYWYRQSLGQGLEFLIYFQGNSAPDKSGLPSDRFSAERTGGSVSTLTIQRTQQEDSAVYLCASSSHNDQYFGPGTRLTVT.

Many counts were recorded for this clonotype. CDR3 bases: TGTGCCAGCAGCAGACGGACAGGGGGCAAGACTGAAGCTTTCTTT. The encoded protein is CASSRRTGGKTEAFF. The chain has TRBV28 and TRBJ1-1; 11 bases line up with TRBD1. Trimming at V came to 6 bases and at J to 5 bases, leaving 8 bases not matched to a gene. The CDR3 sequence is 15 residues long. CDR1 is MDHEN and CDR2 is SYDVKM in the germline V gene.